This T cell receptor (beta chain) was captured in a study of shared clonotypes between healthy human individuals. The authors ran the assay at deep level. The repertoire was sequenced with immunoSEQ multiplex PCR; TCRdb's copy has only in-frame clones and lacks some. The data show 2,500,000 or so clones, 80% to 95% seen once. Recent vaccinations or acute infections were absent in the healthy HIV-negative adult donors. Study-level points and caveats: Clonotypes shared by all four sorted-subset donors had higher generation probabilities than non-shared clonotypes. Apart from blood, nothing was sampled; tissue repertoires likely differ.

For this clone: The target antigen is unknown.

The germline CDR1 and CDR2 sequences are SQVTM and ANQGSEA. Trimming took 3 bases from V and 0 from J; bases not matched to a gene: 2. CDR3 size: 15 residues. The sequenced sample consisted of naive CD4+ T cells from PBMCs. Indicated subset: CD45RA+ positively selected. The chain uses TRBV29-1 and TRBJ2-7, with TRBD2 matching 13 bases. This receptor was taken from a man younger than 35 in good health. Some clones in this sample may be carry-over from other donors' samples. CDR3 amino acids: CSVEGTSGTSYEQYF. The CDR3 DNA reads as TGCAGCGTTGAGGGGACTAGCGGGACCTCCTACGAGCAGTACTTC.